Listed below are T cell receptor beta chains from one sample, sequenced in a study of blood T cell repertoires in COVID-19. Clones were sequenced by immunoSEQ multiplex PCR, and TCRdb holds only the in-frame ones, with some missing. Of about 200,000 clones in the sample, about nine tenths were seen once. The sample comprised peripheral blood. These receptors were taken from a man younger than 35 with active or convalescent COVID-19. CDR3s include the opening cysteine and the closing phenylalanine or tryptophan. D genes are given only for firm matches. Clone size, where shown, is once, few, many, or a class for clones that have expanded.

D gene: .
J gene: TRBJ1-1
clone size: .
V gene: TRBV7-9
CDR3 protein: CASSPLQKAFF
CDR3 DNA: TGTGCCAGCAGCCCCCTCCAGAAAGCTTTCTTT

D gene: .
J gene: TRBJ2-7
clone size: .
V gene: TRBV4-2
CDR3 protein: CASSQDLFRVQYF
CDR3 DNA: TGTGCCAGCAGCCAAGATCTTTTCCGTGTGCAGTACTTC

D gene: TRBD2
J gene: TRBJ2-1
clone size: .
V gene: TRBV6-5
CDR3 protein: CASSRSSGSYNEQFF
CDR3 DNA: TGTGCCAGCAGCCGATCTAGCGGGAGCTACAATGAGCAGTTCTTC

D gene: .
J gene: TRBJ1-2
clone size: .
V gene: TRBV9
CDR3 protein: CASRGGRQLYGYTF
CDR3 DNA: TGTGCCAGCAGAGGGGGTCGCCAGCTGTATGGCTACACCTTC

D gene: .
J gene: TRBJ1-1
clone size: .
V gene: TRBV5-5
CDR3 protein: CASSLGAPTEAFF
CDR3 DNA: TGTGCCAGCAGCTTGGGGGCTCCCACTGAAGCTTTCTTT

D gene: TRBD1
J gene: TRBJ1-2
clone size: .
V gene: TRBV5-6
CDR3 protein: CASTGGYGYTF
CDR3 DNA: TGTGCCAGTACAGGGGGCTATGGCTACACCTTC

D gene: TRBD1
J gene: TRBJ2-2
clone size: .
V gene: TRBV30
CDR3 protein: CAWTPRTGGNTGELFF
CDR3 DNA: TGTGCCTGGACACCCAGGACAGGGGGAAACACCGGGGAGCTGTTTTTT

D gene: TRBD2
J gene: TRBJ2-3
clone size: few
V gene: TRBV2
CDR3 protein: CASSDGVSGRKISDTQYF
CDR3 DNA: TGTGCCAGCAGTGATGGGGTTAGCGGGAGGAAAATCTCAGATACGCAGTATTTT

D gene: .
J gene: TRBJ1-2
clone size: .
V gene: TRBV30
CDR3 protein: CAWSGVQVGFYGYTF
CDR3 DNA: TGTGCCTGGAGTGGAGTACAGGTGGGATTCTATGGCTACACCTTC

D gene: .
J gene: TRBJ2-5
clone size: .
V gene: TRBV29-1
CDR3 protein: CSVGEETQYF
CDR3 DNA: TGCAGCGTTGGTGAGGAGACCCAGTACTTC

D gene: TRBD2
J gene: TRBJ2-1
clone size: once
V gene: TRBV27
CDR3 protein: CASSFQRGYNEQFF
CDR3 DNA: TGTGCCAGCAGTTTCCAGCGGGGGTACAATGAGCAGTTCTTC

D gene: TRBD2
J gene: TRBJ2-1
clone size: .
V gene: TRBV11-1
CDR3 protein: CASSVQGLAGGEQFF
CDR3 DNA: TGTGCCAGCAGTGTTCAGGGCCTAGCGGGCGGTGAGCAGTTCTTC

D gene: .
J gene: TRBJ2-1
clone size: .
V gene: TRBV7-2
CDR3 protein: CAGGGAGSYNEQFF
CDR3 DNA: TGTGCCGGGGGCGGAGCTGGCTCCTACAATGAGCAGTTCTTC

D gene: .
J gene: TRBJ1-5
clone size: .
V gene: TRBV3-1/TRBV3-2
CDR3 protein: CASSQDTGFGQPQHF
CDR3 DNA: TGTGCCAGCAGCCAAGATACGGGTTTCGGTCAGCCCCAGCATTTT

D gene: TRBD1
J gene: TRBJ1-4
clone size: .
V gene: TRBV7-2
CDR3 protein: CASSPPGQGEKLFF
CDR3 DNA: TGTGCCAGCAGCCCCCCGGGACAGGGGGAAAAACTGTTTTTT

D gene: .
J gene: TRBJ2-7
clone size: .
V gene: TRBV30
CDR3 protein: CAWSLRGDSSGEQYF
CDR3 DNA: TGTGCCTGGAGTTTGAGAGGAGACAGCTCGGGCGAGCAGTACTTC

D gene: .
J gene: TRBJ1-2
clone size: .
V gene: TRBV7-8
CDR3 protein: CASSRDSYGYTF
CDR3 DNA: TGTGCCAGCAGCAGAGACAGCTATGGCTACACCTTC

D gene: TRBD2
J gene: TRBJ2-1
clone size: .
V gene: TRBV12-5
CDR3 protein: CASGRGEYGGSDEQFF
CDR3 DNA: TGTGCTAGTGGCCGGGGGGAATATGGCGGGAGTGATGAGCAGTTCTTC

D gene: .
J gene: TRBJ2-1
clone size: .
V gene: TRBV7-6
CDR3 protein: CASSLTRDFGVEQFF
CDR3 DNA: TGTGCCAGCAGCCTCACCAGGGATTTTGGAGTTGAGCAGTTCTTC

D gene: .
J gene: TRBJ1-1
clone size: .
V gene: TRBV27
CDR3 protein: CASSPRAPAGLTEAFF
CDR3 DNA: TGTGCCAGCAGTCCCCGCGCTCCGGCCGGGTTGACTGAAGCTTTCTTT

D gene: TRBD1
J gene: TRBJ2-1
clone size: .
V gene: TRBV5-1
CDR3 protein: CASSWGQGSGNEQFF
CDR3 DNA: TGCGCCAGCAGCTGGGGACAGGGGTCGGGCAATGAGCAGTTCTTC

D gene: TRBD2
J gene: TRBJ2-1
clone size: .
V gene: TRBV19
CDR3 protein: CASSLEGDSGKYNEQFF
CDR3 DNA: TGTGCCAGTAGTTTAGAGGGTGATAGCGGGAAATACAATGAGCAGTTCTTC

D gene: .
J gene: TRBJ1-5
clone size: .
V gene: TRBV3-1/TRBV3-2
CDR3 protein: CASSQGATNQPQHF
CDR3 DNA: TGTGCCAGCAGCCAGGGGGCGACCAATCAGCCCCAGCATTTT

D gene: TRBD1
J gene: TRBJ2-5
clone size: .
V gene: TRBV5-1
CDR3 protein: CASSDGQGSQETQYF
CDR3 DNA: TGCGCCAGCAGCGACGGACAGGGTAGCCAAGAGACCCAGTACTTC

D gene: .
J gene: TRBJ1-2
clone size: .
V gene: TRBV5-8
CDR3 protein: CASSYPGGYTF
CDR3 DNA: TGTGCCAGCAGCTACCCTGGCGGCTACACCTTC